The 22 T cell receptor beta chains reported below all come from one sample, sequenced in a study of regulatory T cells in long-lasting Graves disease. Time point described: persistent/refractory GD, antithyroid drugs over 5 years with positive TRAb. PBMC RNA served as the TCR library source. Arm-PCR of CDR3 regions with iRepertoire HTBI primers generated TCR beta libraries. TCRdb called the multiplex PCR reads again in MiXCR, with one record for every CDR3 protein. This table has 650,000 to 700,000 distinct CDR3 sequences, roughly 30% appearing once. The sequenced sample was peripheral blood mononuclear cells (PBMCs), obtained when the disease was refractory, from a patient treated with antithyroid drugs. These receptors were obtained from a female donor with Graves disease.

This clonotype has ten or more counts. This chain uses TRBV12-3 or TRBV12-4 with TRBJ1-6; no clear D gene. The CDR3 is made up of 14 amino acids. V lost 7 bases, J lost 0 bases, and 7 bases lay in between. The CDR3 region has the DNA TGTGCCAGCACCCAGGTCTCCTATAATTCACCCCTCCACTTT. It encodes CASTQVSYNSPLHF.

This sequence joins TRBV7-3 and TRBJ2-2; 8 bases align to TRBD2. This CDR3 spans 15 amino acids. The germline V gene has CDR1 SGHTA and CDR2 FQGTGA. The V gene end was trimmed by 1 base and the J gene end by 6 bases; junction bases not matched to a gene: 4. The CDR3 here is CASSLKRETAGELFF. CDR3 in DNA: TGTGCCAGCAGCTTAAAGCGGGAGACAGCCGGGGAGCTGTTTTTT.

The chain joins TRBV30 to TRBJ1-1; D unresolved. Trimming took 3 bases from V and 4 from J, leaving 12 bases between them. This CDR3 comprises 13 residues. Germline V gene data show CDR1 as GTSNPN and CDR2 as SVGIG (reference sequence). CDR3 loop: CAWSLVGSTEAFF. CDR3 in DNA: TGTGCCTGGAGCCTAGTGGGTAGCACTGAAGCTTTCTTT.

On this clonotype: This likely comes from a read error, as the CDR3 has no conserved phenylalanine or tryptophan at its end. CDR3 sequence reads: CASSMGHQETQYL. The DNA of the CDR3 is TGTGCCAGTAGTATGGGACACCAAGAGACCCAGTACCTC. The gene calls are TRBV19 and TRBJ2-5; D possibly matches TRBD1 or TRBD2 (5 bases each). Per the germline V gene, CDR1 is LNHDA and CDR2 is SQIVND (reference sequence). CDR3 length equals 13 residues. V was trimmed by 3 bases and J by 0 bases, leaving 5 bases between them.

This clonotype was found a few times. The chain is built from TRBV2 and TRBJ2-7, with a possible D match to TRBD1 (6 bases). Trimming took off 1 base at V and 1 base at J, with 11 bases between the two ends. The CDR3 is 15 residues long. Germline CDR1 is SNHLY and CDR2 is FYNNEI. The CDR3 sequence is CASSEGQVLSYEQYF. The CDR3 nucleotides read TGTGCCAGCAGTGAAGGACAGGTGTTGTCCTACGAGCAGTACTTC.

The CDR3 nucleotides read TGTGCCTGGAGTCTCACAGGTCCCCAGCATTTT. It translates to CAWSLTGPQHF. This chain connects TRBV30 to TRBJ1-5, with TRBD1 as a possible D gene (5 bases). This CDR3 comprises 11 residues. V lost 2 bases and J 10 bases, leaving 9 bases between the germline ends. The germline V gene encodes CDR1 GTSNPN and CDR2 SVGIG (reference sequence).

V and J are TRBV12-3 or TRBV12-4 and TRBJ2-3, with 11 bases matching TRBD2. V gave up 6 bases and J gave up 3 bases; unmatched junction bases: 2. This CDR3 contains 14 residues. Here the CDR3 reads CASSTSGRTDTQYF. In nucleotides, the CDR3 is TGTGCCAGCAGCACTAGCGGGAGAACAGATACGCAGTATTTT.

The sample holds a few counts of this clonotype. This rearrangement joins TRBV12-3 or TRBV12-4 to TRBJ1-2, with unresolved D. V lost 5 bases to trimming and J lost 4 bases, with 11 bases between them. This CDR3 contains 13 residues. The CDR3 DNA reads TGTGCCAGCAGTCCCAGGCGTGCCTATGGCTACACCTTC. Amino acids: CASSPRRAYGYTF.

The genes are TRBV7-2 and TRBJ2-5; 7 bases match TRBD1. Germline V gene lookup returns CDR1 SGHTA and CDR2 FQGNSA. After removal of 5 bases from V and 5 bases from J, the junction contained 11 bases not matched to a gene. The CDR3 totals 15 residues. The CDR3 protein is CASSTPPGTAETQYF. DNA for the CDR3: TGTGCCAGCAGCACACCCCCCGGGACAGCCGAGACCCAGTACTTC. The full variable domain, with the rest looked up from reference TRBV7-2 and TRBJ2-5, is GAGVSQSPSNKVTEKGKDVELRCDPISGHTALYWYRQSLGQGLEFLIYFQGNSAPDKSGLPSDRFSAERTGGSVSTLTIQRTQQEDSAVYLCASSTPPGTAETQYFGPGTRLLVL.

The rearrangement links TRBV6-5 to TRBJ1-1; 9 bases agree with TRBD1. CDR1 is MNHEY and CDR2 is SVGAGI in the germline V gene. The CDR3 is 16 residues long. Trimming cost V 0 bases and J 1 base; bases outside gene matches: 3. The CDR3 DNA reads TGTGCCAGCAGTTACTCCCCGGGACAGGGGAACACTGAAGCTTTCTTT. Protein sequence: CASSYSPGQGNTEAFF.

This clonotype has just one count. This chain uses TRBV18 with TRBJ1-1; D is possibly TRBD1 (5 bases). V dropped 2 bases and J dropped 4 bases, with 14 bases sitting between them. CDR1 and CDR2 (germline): KGHSH, LQKENI. This CDR3 contains 15 residues. The chain's CDR3 is CASSPAGRLSTEAFF. The CDR3 coding sequence is TGTGCCAGCTCACCAGCGGGACGGCTGAGCACTGAAGCTTTCTTT.

The chain uses TRBV6-1 and TRBJ1-1; TRBD1 matches at 7 bases. V shed 7 bases and J 5 bases; nucleotides not matched to a gene: 7. Germline CDR1 reads MNHNS; CDR2 reads SASEGT. CDR3 length equals 13 residues. The CDR3 region has the DNA TGTGCCAGCAAAACAGGGGAAGGAACTGAAGCTTTCTTT. Its protein is CASKTGEGTEAFF.

The chain employs TRBV7-2 and TRBJ2-7; D unresolved. From germline, CDR1 is SGHTA and CDR2 FQGNSA. CDR3 length: 13 residues. Trimming shortened V by 4 bases and J by 3 bases, and 10 bases separated the two germline ends. The DNA of the CDR3 is TGTGCCAGCAGCTACGGACGTTTCTACGAGCAGTACTTC. Translating it yields CASSYGRFYEQYF.

V usage is TRBV5-1 and J usage is TRBJ1-2, with 7 nucleotides matching TRBD1. The germline gives CDR1 SGHRS, CDR2 YFSETQ. The CDR3 consists of 15 residues. V was clipped by 7 bases and J by 4 bases; unmatched bases: 13. CDR3 nucleotide sequence: TGCGCCAGCCGCTACATCTCCGGGACAGCCTATGGCTACACCTTC. This translates into CASRYISGTAYGYTF.

The chain joins TRBV12-3 or TRBV12-4 to TRBJ2-7, with D tentatively TRBD1 or TRBD2 (5 bases each). Deletions cut 6 bases from V and 6 bases from J, with 18 bases between. The CDR3 has 14 residues. The CDR3 nucleotides read TGTGCCAGCAGCGTCCCCTCGGGGCTCGGCGAGCAGTACTTC. Translated, it gives CASSVPSGLGEQYF.

The chain combines TRBV19 with TRBJ1-5, with a possible D match to TRBD1 (5 bases). Trimming cost V 7 bases and J 0 bases, with 10 bases left between them. The CDR3 extends over 14 amino acids. CDR1 is LNHDA, CDR2 SQIVND, per germline (reference sequence). The DNA for the CDR3 is TGTGCCAGTACCCAGGGATATAGCAATCAGCCCCAGCATTTT. This gives the protein CASTQGYSNQPQHF.

This clonotype was detected a few times. The chain couples TRBV29-1 to TRBJ1-2; D might be TRBD1 (5 bases). The CDR3 is made up of 14 amino acids. The V and J ends lost 4 bases and 6 bases respectively, with 18 bases between them. Germline CDR1 is SQVTM and CDR2 is ANQGSEA. CDR3 sequence reads: CSVVLVGRPHGYTF. CDR3 bases: TGCAGCGTTGTGTTGGTGGGACGGCCTCATGGCTACACCTTC.

This clonotype was seen only a few times. The DNA of the CDR3 is TGTGCCAGCAGCTACTCAACGGGCCGGCGGGACACTGAAGCTTTCTTT. It specifies CASSYSTGRRDTEAFF. The chain uses TRBV7-9 and TRBJ1-1; D not resolved. The CDR3 sequence is 16 residues long. From germline, CDR1 is SEHNR and CDR2 FQNEAQ (reference sequence). V was cut by 4 bases and J by 3 bases, with 18 bases left in between.

The chain employs TRBV29-1 and TRBJ1-2; D gene ambiguous. This CDR3 comprises 9 residues. Trimming pared 2 bases from V and 6 bases from J, leaving 1 base between. Germline CDR1 is SQVTM and CDR2 is ANQGSEA. For the CDR3, the DNA is TGCAGCGTTGAAAATGGCTACACCTTC. Encoded protein: CSVENGYTF.

The chain couples TRBV29-1 to TRBJ1-1; 11 bases line up with TRBD1. Germline V CDR1 and CDR2: SQVTM, ANQGSEA. This CDR3 is built from 14 residues. The V gene end was trimmed by 7 bases and the J gene end by 0 bases; junction bases not matched to a gene: 4. Here the CDR3 reads CSARTGGVNTEAFF. CDR3 sequence (DNA): TGCAGCGCAAGGACAGGGGGCGTGAACACTGAAGCTTTCTTT.

This clonotype occurred many times. This chain uses TRBV5-1 with TRBJ2-7, with 9 bases fitting TRBD1. V gave up 3 bases and J gave up 5 bases; unmatched junction bases: 6. Germline V gene data show CDR1 as SGHRS and CDR2 as YFSETQ. The CDR3 is 14 residues long. In DNA, the CDR3 is TGCGCCAGCAGCTCCGGGACAGGGCTGCACGAGCAGTACTTC. It is translated as CASSSGTGLHEQYF.

This clonotype was picked up a small number of times. V gene TRBV3-1 combines with J gene TRBJ2-2; 9 bases agree with TRBD2. The V segment lost 4 bases and the J segment 7 bases; nucleotides outside the gene matches: 7. The germline gives CDR1 LGHDT, CDR2 YNNKEL (reference sequence). The CDR3 spans 15 residues. The CDR3 DNA follows: TGTGCCAGCAGCCCAATAGCGGGGGAACGCGGGGAGCTGTTTTTT. Protein: CASSPIAGERGELFF.